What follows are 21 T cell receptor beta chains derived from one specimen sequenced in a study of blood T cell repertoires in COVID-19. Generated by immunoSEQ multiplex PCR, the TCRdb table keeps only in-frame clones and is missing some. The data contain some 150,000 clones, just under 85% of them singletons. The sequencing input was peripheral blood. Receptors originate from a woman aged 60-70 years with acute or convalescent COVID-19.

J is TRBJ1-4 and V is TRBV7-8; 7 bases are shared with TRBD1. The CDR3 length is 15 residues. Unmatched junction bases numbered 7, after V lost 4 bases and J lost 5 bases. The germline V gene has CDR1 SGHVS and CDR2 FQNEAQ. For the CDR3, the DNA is TGTGCCAGCAGCTCCTACAGGGGCATGAATGAAAAACTGTTTTTT. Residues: CASSSYRGMNEKLFF.

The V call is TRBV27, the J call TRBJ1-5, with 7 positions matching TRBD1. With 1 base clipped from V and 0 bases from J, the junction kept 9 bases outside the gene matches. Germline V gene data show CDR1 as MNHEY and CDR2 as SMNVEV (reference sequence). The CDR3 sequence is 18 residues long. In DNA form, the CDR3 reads TGTGCCAGCAGTTTATTGGGGACAGATCTATATAGCAATCAGCCCCAGCATTTT. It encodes CASSLLGTDLYSNQPQHF.

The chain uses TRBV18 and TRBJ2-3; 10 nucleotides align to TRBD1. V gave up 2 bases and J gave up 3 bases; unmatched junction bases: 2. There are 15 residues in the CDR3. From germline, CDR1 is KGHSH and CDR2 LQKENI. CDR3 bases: TGTGCCAGCTCACCAGCGGGACAGGGGACAGATACGCAGTATTTT. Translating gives CASSPAGQGTDTQYF.

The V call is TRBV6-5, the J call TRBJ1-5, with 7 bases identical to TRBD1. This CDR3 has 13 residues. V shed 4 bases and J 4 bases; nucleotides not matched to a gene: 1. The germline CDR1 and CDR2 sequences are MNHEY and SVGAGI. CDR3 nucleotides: TGTGCCAGCAGTTTACAGGGGAATCAGCCCCAGCATTTT. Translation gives CASSLQGNQPQHF.

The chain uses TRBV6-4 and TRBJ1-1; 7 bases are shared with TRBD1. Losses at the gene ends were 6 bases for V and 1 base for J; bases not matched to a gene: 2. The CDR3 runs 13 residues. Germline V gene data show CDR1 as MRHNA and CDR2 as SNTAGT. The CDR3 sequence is CASSRTGNTEAFF. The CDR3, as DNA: TGTGCCAGCAGCAGGACAGGGAACACTGAAGCTTTCTTT.

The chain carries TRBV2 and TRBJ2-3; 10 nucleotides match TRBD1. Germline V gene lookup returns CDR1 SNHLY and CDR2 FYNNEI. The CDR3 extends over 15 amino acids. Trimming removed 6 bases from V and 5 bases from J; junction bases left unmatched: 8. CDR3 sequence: CASSVTGGARDTQYF. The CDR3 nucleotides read TGTGCCAGCAGCGTGACAGGGGGCGCGAGAGATACGCAGTATTTT.

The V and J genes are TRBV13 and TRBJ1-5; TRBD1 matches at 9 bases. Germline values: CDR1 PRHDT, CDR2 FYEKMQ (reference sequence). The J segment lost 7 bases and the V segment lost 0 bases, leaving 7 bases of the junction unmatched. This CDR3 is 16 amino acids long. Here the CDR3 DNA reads TGTGCCAGCAGCTTAGGGTACAGGGGGCTTAGGCAGCCCCAGCATTTT. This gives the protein CASSLGYRGLRQPQHF.

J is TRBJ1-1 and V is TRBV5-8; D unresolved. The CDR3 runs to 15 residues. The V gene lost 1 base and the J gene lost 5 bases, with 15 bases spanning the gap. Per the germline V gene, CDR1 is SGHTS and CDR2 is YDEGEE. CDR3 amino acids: CASSLFSFGGTEAFF. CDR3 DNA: TGTGCCAGCAGCTTGTTTTCGTTTGGCGGGACTGAAGCTTTCTTT.

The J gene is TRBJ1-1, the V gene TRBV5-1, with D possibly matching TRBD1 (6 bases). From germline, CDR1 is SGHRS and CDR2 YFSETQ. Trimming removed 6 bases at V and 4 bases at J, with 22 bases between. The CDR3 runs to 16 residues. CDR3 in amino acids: CASNRTAGALGTEAFF. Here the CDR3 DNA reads TGCGCCAGCAACCGTACCGCAGGGGCGCTAGGCACTGAAGCTTTCTTT. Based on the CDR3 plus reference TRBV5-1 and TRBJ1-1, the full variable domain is KAGVTQTPRYLIKTRGQQVTLSCSPISGHRSVSWYQQTPGQGLQFLFEYFSETQRNKGNFPGRFSGRQFSNSRSEMNVSTLELGDSALYLCASNRTAGALGTEAFFGQGTRLTVV.

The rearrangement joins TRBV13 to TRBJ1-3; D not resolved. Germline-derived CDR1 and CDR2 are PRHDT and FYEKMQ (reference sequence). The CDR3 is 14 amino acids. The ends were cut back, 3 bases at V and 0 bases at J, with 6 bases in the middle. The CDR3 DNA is TGTGCCAGCAGCTTTTCGGGCTCTGGAAACACCATATATTTT. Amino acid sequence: CASSFSGSGNTIYF.

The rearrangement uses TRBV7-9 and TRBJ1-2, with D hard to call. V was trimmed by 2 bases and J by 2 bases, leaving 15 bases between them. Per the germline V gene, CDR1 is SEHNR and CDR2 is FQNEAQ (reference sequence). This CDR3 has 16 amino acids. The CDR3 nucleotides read TGTGCCAGCAGCTTACTGGCCAACCTGGCCAACTATGGCTACACCTTC. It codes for CASSLLANLANYGYTF.

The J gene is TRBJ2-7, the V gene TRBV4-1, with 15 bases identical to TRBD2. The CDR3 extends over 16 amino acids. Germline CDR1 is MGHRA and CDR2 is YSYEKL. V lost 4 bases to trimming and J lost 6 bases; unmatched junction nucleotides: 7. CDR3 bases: TGCGCCAGCAGCCCTCGGACTAGCGGGGGGGCCGGCGAGCAGTACGTC. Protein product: CASSPRTSGGAGEQYV.

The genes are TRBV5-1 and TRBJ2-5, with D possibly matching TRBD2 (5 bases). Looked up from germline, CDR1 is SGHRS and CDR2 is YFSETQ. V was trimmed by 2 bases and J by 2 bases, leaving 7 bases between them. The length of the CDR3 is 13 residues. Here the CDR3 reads CASSFTGQETQYF. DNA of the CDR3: TGCGCCAGCAGCTTCACGGGGCAAGAGACCCAGTACTTC.

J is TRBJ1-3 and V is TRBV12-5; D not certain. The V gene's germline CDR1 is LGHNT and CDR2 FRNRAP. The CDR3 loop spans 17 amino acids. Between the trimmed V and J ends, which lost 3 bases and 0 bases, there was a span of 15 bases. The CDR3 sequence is CASGFPRLGASGNTIYF. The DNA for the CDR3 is TGTGCTAGTGGTTTCCCCCGCCTCGGTGCCTCTGGAAACACCATATATTTT.

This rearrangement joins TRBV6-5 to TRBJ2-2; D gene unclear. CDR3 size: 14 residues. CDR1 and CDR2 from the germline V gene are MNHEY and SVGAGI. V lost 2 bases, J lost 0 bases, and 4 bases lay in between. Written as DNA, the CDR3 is TGTGCCAGCAGTTACCGTTCGAACACCGGGGAGCTGTTTTTT. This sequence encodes CASSYRSNTGELFF.

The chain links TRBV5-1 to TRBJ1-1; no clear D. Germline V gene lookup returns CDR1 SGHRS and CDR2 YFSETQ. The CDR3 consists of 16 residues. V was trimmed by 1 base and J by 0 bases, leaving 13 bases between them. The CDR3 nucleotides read TGCGCCAGCAGCTTGCCGGGTGGCGCTTTGAACACTGAAGCTTTCTTT. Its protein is CASSLPGGALNTEAFF.

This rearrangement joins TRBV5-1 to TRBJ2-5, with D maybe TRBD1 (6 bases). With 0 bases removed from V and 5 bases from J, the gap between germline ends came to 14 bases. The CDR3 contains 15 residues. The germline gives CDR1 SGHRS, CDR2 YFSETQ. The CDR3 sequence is CASSLDSSQGETQYF. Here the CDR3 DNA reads TGCGCCAGCAGCTTGGATAGTAGCCAGGGGGAGACCCAGTACTTC.

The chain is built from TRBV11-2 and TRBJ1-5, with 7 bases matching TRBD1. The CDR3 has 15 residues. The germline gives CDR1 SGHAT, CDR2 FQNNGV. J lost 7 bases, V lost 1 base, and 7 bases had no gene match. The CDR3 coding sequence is TGTGCCAGCAGCTTAGGAGGTCAGGGGGGACAGCCCCAGCATTTT. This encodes CASSLGGQGGQPQHF.

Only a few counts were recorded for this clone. The CDR3 sequence: CASSPWTGMNTEAFF. The CDR3 region has the DNA TGTGCCAGTAGTCCCTGGACAGGTATGAACACTGAAGCTTTCTTT. The V and J genes are TRBV19 and TRBJ1-1; TRBD1 agrees at 7 bases. V lost 5 bases, J lost 0 bases, and 6 bases stayed unmatched. The CDR3 extends over 15 amino acids. Germline CDR1 and CDR2: LNHDA and SQIVND (reference sequence).

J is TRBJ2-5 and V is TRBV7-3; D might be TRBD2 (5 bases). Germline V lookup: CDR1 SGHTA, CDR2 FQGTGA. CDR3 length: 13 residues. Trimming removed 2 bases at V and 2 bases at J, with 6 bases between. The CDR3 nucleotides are TGTGCCAGCAGCTTAGAGCGGCAAGAGACCCAGTACTTC. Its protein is CASSLERQETQYF. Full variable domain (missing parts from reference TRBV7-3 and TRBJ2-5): GAGVSQTPSNKVTEKGKYVELRCDPISGHTALYWYRQSLGQGPEFLIYFQGTGAADDSGLPNDRFFAVRPEGSVSTLKIQRTERGDSAVYLCASSLERQETQYFGPGTRLLVL.

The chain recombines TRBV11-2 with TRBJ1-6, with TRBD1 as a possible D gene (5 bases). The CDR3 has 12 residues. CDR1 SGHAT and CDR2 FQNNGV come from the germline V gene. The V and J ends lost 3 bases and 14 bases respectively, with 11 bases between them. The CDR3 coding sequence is TGTGCCAGCAGCTTCCAGGGTTCGTCCCTCCACTTT. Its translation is CASSFQGSSLHF.